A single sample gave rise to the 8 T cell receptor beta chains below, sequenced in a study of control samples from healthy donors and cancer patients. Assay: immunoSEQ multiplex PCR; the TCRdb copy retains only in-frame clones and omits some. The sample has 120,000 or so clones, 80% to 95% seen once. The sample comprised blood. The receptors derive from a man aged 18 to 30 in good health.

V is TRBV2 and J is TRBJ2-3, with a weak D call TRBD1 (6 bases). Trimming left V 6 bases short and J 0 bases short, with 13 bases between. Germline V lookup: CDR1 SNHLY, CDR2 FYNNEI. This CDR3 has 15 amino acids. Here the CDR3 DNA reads TGTGCCAGCAGATTCACAGGGTCTAGCACAGATACGCAGTATTTT. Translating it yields CASRFTGSSTDTQYF. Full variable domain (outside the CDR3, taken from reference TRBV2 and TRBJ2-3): EPEVTQTPSHQVTQMGQEVILRCVPISNHLYFYWYRQILGQKVEFLVSFYNNEISEKSEIFDDQFSVERPDGSNFTLKIRSTKLEDSAMYFCASRFTGSSTDTQYFGPGTRLTVL.

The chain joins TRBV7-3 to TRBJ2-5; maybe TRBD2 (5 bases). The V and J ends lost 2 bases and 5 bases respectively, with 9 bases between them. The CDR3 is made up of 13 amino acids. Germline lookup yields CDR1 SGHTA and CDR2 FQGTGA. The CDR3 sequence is CASSLGGHETQYF. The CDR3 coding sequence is TGTGCCAGCAGCTTAGGCGGGCACGAGACCCAGTACTTC.

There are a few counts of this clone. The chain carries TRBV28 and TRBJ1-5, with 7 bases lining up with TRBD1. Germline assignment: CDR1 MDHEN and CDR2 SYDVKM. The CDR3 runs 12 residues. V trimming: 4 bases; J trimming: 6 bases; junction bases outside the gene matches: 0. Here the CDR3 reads CASSSGGQPQHF. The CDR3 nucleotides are TGTGCCAGCAGTTCAGGGGGTCAGCCCCAGCATTTT.

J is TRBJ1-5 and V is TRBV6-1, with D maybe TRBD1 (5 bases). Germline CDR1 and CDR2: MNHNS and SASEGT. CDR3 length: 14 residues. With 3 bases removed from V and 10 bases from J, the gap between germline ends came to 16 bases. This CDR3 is CASSDPGQISPQHF. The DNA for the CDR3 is TGTGCCAGCAGTGACCCGGGGCAAATCAGCCCCCAGCATTTT.

This CDR3 reads CASSAKLNTEAFF. CDR3 coding DNA: TGTGCCAGCAGCGCCAAGCTGAACACTGAAGCTTTCTTT. This sequence joins TRBV5-4 and TRBJ1-1; no clear D gene. CDR3 length: 13 residues. The germline gives CDR1 SGHNT, CDR2 YYREEE (reference sequence). Trimming shortened V by 4 bases and J by 0 bases, and 7 bases separated the two germline ends.

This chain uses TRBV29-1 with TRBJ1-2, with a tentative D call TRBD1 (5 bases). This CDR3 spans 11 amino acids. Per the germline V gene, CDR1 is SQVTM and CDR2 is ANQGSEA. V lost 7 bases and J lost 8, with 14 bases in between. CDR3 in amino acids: CSAPGGDGYTF. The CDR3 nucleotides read TGCAGCGCCCCAGGAGGGGACGGCTACACCTTC.

CDR3 region: CASSQDARSAPSGELFF. The CDR3 DNA is TGCGCCAGCAGCCAAGATGCTCGGTCGGCACCCTCGGGGGAGCTGTTTTTT. This chain joins TRBV4-3 and TRBJ2-2; the D is unclear. With 0 bases removed from V and 8 bases from J, the gap between germline ends came to 19 bases. CDR1 LGHNA and CDR2 YSLEER come from the germline V gene. CDR3 length equals 17 residues.

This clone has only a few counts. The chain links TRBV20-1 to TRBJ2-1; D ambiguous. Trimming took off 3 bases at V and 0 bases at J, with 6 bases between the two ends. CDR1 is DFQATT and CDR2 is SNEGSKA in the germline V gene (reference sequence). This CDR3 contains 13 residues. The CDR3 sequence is CSASLGSYNEQFF. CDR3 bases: TGCAGTGCTAGTCTAGGCTCCTACAATGAGCAGTTCTTC.